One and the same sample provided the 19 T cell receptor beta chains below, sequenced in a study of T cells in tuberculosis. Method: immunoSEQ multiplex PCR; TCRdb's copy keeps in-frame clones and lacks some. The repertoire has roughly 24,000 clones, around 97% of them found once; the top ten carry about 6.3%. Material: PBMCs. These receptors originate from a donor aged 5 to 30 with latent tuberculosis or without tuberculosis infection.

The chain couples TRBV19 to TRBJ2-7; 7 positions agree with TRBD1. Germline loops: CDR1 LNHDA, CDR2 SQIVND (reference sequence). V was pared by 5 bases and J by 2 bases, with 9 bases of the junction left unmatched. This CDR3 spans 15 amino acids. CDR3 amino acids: CASSLRATGPYEQYF. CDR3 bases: TGTGCCAGTAGTCTCCGGGCGACAGGGCCCTACGAGCAGTACTTC.

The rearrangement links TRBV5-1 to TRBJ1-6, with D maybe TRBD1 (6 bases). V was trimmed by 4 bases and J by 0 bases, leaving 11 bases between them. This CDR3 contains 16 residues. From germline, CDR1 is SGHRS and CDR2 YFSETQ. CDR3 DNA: TGCGCCAGCAGCCTAGACAGGAGCTCCTATAATTCACCCCTCCACTTT. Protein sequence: CASSLDRSSYNSPLHF.

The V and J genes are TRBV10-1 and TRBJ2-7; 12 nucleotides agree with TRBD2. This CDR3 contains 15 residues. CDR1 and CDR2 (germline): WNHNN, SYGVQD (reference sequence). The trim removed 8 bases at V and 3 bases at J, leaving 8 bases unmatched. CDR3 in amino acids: CASSNAGLAGYEQYF. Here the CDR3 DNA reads TGCGCCAGCTCAAACGCGGGACTAGCGGGCTACGAGCAGTACTTC.

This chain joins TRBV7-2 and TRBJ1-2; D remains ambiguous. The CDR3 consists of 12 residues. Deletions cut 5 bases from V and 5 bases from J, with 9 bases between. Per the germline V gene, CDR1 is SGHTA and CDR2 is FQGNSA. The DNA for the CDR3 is TGTGCCAGCAGCCTATCCTCGTATGGCTACACCTTC. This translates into CASSLSSYGYTF.

CDR3 loop: CASTPPDRGRFNEQFF. The CDR3 DNA is TGTGCCAGCACCCCACCCGACAGGGGGCGATTCAATGAGCAGTTCTTC. V and J are TRBV28 and TRBJ2-1, with 10 bases matching TRBD1. The CDR3 consists of 16 residues. Germline V CDR1 and CDR2: MDHEN, SYDVKM. V shed 7 bases and J 6 bases; nucleotides not matched to a gene: 12. The complete variable domain, with remaining parts taken from reference TRBV28 and TRBJ2-1, reads DVKVTQSSRYLVKRTGEKVFLECVQDMDHENMFWYRQDPGLGLRLIYFSYDVKMKEKGDIPEGYSVSREKKERFSLILESASTNQTSMYLCASTPPDRGRFNEQFFGPGTRLTVL.

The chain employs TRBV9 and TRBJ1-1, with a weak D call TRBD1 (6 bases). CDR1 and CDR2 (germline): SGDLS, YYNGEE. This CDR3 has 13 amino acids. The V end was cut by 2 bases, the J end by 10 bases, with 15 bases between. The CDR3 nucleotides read TGTGCCAGCAGCGTTGGGCAGGGGAAGGGAGCTTTCTTT. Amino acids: CASSVGQGKGAFF.

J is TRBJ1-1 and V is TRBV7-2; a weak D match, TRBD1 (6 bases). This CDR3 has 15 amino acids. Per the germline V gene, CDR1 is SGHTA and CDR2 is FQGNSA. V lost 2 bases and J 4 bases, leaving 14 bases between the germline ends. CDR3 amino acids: CASSLSGGASTEAFF. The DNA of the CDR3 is TGTGCCAGCAGCTTATCGGGGGGCGCGAGCACTGAAGCTTTCTTT.

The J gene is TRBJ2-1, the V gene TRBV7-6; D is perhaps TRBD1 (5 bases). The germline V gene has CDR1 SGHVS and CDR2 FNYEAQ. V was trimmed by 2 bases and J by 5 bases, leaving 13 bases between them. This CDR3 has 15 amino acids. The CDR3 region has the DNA TGTGCCAGCAGCTTATCAGCTGGGGCCAACAATGAGCAGTTCTTC. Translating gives CASSLSAGANNEQFF.

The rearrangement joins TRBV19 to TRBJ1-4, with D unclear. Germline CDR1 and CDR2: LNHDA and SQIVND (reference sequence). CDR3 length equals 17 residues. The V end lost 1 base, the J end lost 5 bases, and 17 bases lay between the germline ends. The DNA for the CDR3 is TGTGCCAGTAGTATAGGTGGAGGGATCGGCGAAAATGAAAAACTGTTTTTT. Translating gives CASSIGGGIGENEKLFF.

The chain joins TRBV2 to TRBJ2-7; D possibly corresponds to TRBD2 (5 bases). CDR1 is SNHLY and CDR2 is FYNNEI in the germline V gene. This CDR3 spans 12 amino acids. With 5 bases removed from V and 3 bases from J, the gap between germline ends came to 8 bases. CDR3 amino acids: CASSPDFYEQYF. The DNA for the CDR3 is TGTGCCAGCAGTCCGGACTTCTACGAGCAGTACTTC.

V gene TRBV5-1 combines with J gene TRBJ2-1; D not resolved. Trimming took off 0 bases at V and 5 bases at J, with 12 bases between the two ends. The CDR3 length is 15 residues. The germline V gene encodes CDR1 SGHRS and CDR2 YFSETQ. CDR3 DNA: TGCGCCAGCAGCTTGGAAGTGGCACGGGACAATGAGCAGTTCTTC. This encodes CASSLEVARDNEQFF.

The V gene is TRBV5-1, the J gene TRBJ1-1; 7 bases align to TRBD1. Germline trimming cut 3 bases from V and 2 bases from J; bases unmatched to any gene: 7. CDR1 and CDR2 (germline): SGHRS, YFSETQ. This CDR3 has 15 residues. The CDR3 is CASSSEDRANTEAFF. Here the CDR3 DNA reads TGCGCCAGCAGCTCGGAAGACAGGGCAAACACTGAAGCTTTCTTT.

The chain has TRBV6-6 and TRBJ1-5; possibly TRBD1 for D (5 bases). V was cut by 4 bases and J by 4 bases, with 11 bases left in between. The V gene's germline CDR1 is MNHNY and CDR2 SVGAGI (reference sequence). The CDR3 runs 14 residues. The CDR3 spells CASSSDTVNQPQHF. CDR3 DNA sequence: TGTGCCAGCAGTTCGGACACGGTGAATCAGCCCCAGCATTTT.

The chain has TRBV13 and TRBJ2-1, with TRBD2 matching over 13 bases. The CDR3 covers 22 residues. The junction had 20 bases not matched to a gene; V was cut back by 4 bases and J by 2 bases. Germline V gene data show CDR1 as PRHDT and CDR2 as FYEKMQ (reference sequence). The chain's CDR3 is CASSSWTSGSNFDLMTYNEQFF. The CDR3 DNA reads TGTGCCAGCAGCTCATGGACTAGCGGGAGCAATTTTGACTTAATGACCTACAATGAGCAGTTCTTC.

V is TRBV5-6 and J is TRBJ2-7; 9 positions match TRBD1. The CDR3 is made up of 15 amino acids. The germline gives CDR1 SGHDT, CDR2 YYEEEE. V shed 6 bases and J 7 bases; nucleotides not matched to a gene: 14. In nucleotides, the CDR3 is TGTGCCAGCATCGAATCCGGGACAGGGACGGGGGAGCAGTACTTC. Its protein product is CASIESGTGTGEQYF.

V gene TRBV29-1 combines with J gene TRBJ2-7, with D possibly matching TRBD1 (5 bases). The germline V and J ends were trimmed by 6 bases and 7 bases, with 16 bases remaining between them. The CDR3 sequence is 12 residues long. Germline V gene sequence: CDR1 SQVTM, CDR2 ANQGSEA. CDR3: CSVQESRREQYF. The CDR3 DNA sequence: TGCAGCGTACAGGAATCAAGAAGGGAGCAGTACTTC.

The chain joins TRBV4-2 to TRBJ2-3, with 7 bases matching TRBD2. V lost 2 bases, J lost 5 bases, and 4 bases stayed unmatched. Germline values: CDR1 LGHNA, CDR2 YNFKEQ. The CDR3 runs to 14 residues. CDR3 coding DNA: TGTGCCAGCAGCCAACTGGCGGGAGAAGATACGCAGTATTTT. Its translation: CASSQLAGEDTQYF.

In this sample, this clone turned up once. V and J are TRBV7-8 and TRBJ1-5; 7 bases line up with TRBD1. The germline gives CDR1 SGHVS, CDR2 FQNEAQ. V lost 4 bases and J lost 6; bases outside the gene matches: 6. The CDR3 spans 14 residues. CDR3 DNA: TGTGCCAGCAGCTCCGACTCAGGGGGTCAGCCCCAGCATTTT. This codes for CASSSDSGGQPQHF.

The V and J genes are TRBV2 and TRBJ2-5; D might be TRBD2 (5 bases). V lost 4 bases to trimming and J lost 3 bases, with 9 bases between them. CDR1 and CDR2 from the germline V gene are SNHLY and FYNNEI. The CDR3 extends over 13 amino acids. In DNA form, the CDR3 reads TGTGCCAGCAGTGGGGGAGAGGAAGAGACCCAGTACTTC. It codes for CASSGGEEETQYF.